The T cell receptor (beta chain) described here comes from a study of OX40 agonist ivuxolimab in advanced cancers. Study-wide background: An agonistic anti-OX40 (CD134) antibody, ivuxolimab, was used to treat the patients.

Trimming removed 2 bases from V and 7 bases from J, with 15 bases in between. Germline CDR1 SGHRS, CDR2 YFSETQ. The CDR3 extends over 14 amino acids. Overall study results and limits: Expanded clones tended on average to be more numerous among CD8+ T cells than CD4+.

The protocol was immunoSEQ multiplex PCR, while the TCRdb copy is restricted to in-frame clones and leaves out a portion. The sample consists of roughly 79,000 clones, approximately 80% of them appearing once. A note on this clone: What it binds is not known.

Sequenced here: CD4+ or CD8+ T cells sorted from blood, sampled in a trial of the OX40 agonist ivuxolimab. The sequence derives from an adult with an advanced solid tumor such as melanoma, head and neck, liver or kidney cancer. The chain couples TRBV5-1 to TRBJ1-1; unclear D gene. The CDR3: CASSFSFGLSEAFF. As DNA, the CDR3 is TGCGCCAGCAGCTTTAGTTTTGGGCTAAGTGAAGCTTTCTTT.